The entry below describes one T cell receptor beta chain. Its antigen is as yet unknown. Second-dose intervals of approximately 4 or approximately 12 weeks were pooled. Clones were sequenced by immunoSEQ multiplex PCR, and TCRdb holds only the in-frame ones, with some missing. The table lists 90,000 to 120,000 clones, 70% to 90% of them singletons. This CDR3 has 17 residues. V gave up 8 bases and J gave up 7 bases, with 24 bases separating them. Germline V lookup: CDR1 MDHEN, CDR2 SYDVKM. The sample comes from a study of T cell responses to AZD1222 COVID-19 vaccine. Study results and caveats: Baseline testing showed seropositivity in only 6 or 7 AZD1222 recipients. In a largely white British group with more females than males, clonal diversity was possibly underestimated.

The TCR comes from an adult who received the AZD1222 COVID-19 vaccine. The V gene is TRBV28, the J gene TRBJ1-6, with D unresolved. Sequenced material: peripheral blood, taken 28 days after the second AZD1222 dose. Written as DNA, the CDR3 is TGTGCCAGCGTCGACGAGACATGGGCAGGCCCAAATTCACCCCTCCACTTT. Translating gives CASVDETWAGPNSPLHF.